The clone carrying this T cell receptor beta chain was detected only a few times. The target antigen is unknown. CDR1 is SEHNR and CDR2 is FQNEAQ in the germline V gene (reference sequence). This CDR3 has 15 amino acids. The J segment lost 1 base and the V segment lost 5 bases, leaving 8 bases of the junction unmatched. The assay was immunoSEQ multiplex PCR, and TCRdb's table has in-frame clones only and misses some. This table holds over 25,000 clones, about 82% found once. This entry comes from a study of follicular helper T cells after annual influenza vaccination. General study findings and limits: Most later recoveries of Day 7 ICOS+CD38+ clones were ICOS-CD38- cTfh.

The sample's time point: 2014-2015 season, pre-vaccination. The origin of this receptor is an adult who received the influenza vaccine. This material consisted of CXCR5+ CD38- circulating T follicular helper cells from blood, taken on the day of influenza vaccination. As for subset: circulating Tfh, non-naive CD4+CXCR5+PD-1+ (ICOS+CD38+ or ICOS-CD38-). V gene TRBV7-9 combines with J gene TRBJ2-7; 7 bases fit TRBD1. The CDR3: CASSLQGQISYEQYF. The DNA for the CDR3 is TGTGCCAGCAGCCTACAGGGGCAAATTTCCTACGAGCAGTACTTC.